This T cell receptor (beta chain) was recorded in a study of T cell repertoires in breast cancer (dated by TCRdb to 2016 to 2017). Background on the whole study: Samples profiled in the study came from tumors, lymph nodes and peripheral blood lymphocytes of breast cancer patients, along with peripheral blood from healthy control donors. Most of the roughly 22 patient tumors analyzed for shared TCRs were ER+/PR+. Nine healthy donors, of an age range similar to that of the patients, were included as controls. On average, about 550,000 sequences per sample and 7.5 to 10 reads per input cell were obtained by sequencing. Given the low mutational burden of breast cancer and the rarity of common mutations in breast cancer, it was reasoned that TCRs shared between breast cancer patients would target shared antigens. Tumors and tumor-involved lymph nodes were minced, digested with Liberase and DNase, and then passed through 70-um and 40-um filters. Tumor-free lymph nodes were processed with no enzymatic digestion, and blood samples were separated using Ficoll.

Library construction relied on emulsion pairing. A second nested PCR with blocking oligos suppressed unpaired genes, then a third nested PCR added Illumina adaptors and barcodes. Between about 4,500 and 260,000 T cells, along with C-region, Stepout and V-region primers, were included in each emulsion RT-PCR master mix. Emulsions were generated with the Micellula Emulsion and Purification Kit, and RT-PCR used Qiagen OneStep RT-PCR reagents. Pooled libraries were sequenced with paired-end 2 x 250 reads on an Illumina MiSeq. The study's own analysis went as follows. Read pairs were joined in Galaxy and clipped at the engineered overlap into separate alpha and beta files; unclipped reads were discarded. To assign alpha-beta pairs, the researchers used CompleteTCR, a MiTCR-based pipeline that relies on an R script to link chains sharing read cluster identifiers. TCR sequences seen only once, which were about 1-3.2%, were removed as potential sequencing errors. TCRdb reanalyzed the raw reads on its own, using fastp at Q25 for trimming and MiXCR for clone calling, and kept in-frame beta chains. Records with the same CDR3 protein are collapsed into one entry carrying the most frequent genes and DNA. The V and J calls were not made by the authors but by TCRdb's processing. The sample table lists some 37,000 distinct CDR3 sequences, 45% to 55% of them with a count of one. The ten largest clones add up to approximately 60% of the sample.

On the study overall, not on this receptor specifically: Shared TCRs were encoded by various nucleotide sequences, which suggests selection and expansion based on antigen. Fewer than 20 TCR pairs were shared across seven or more patient tumors and were rarely found in control blood, which suggested possible tumor specificity. Emulsion RT-PCR was considered qualitative rather than quantitative, since transcript abundance and primer differences skewed clone recovery. Shared TCRs showed TRBV7 predominance, possibly reflecting tumor recognition or mispriming bias from eight TRBV7 primers. Genuine antitumor clones may have been missed because singleton TCRs were discarded and only part of each tumor was sampled. Sentinel lymph nodes involved by tumor shared about fourfold more TCRs with matched tumor repertoires than tumor-free nodes did (7.7% versus 2%).

Paired alpha-beta TCRs of CD8+ T cells were analyzed using an expanded emulsion RT-PCR method with primers for all TCR V genes. CD8+ T cells were isolated with a CD8 positive selection kit and were then incubated overnight in roughly 9.4 IU/mL IL-2 prior to emulsion RT-PCR. On this clonotype itself: No antigen is known for it. No base quality information exists; no much larger clone differs at one position.

The germline V gene (reference sequence) specifies DFQATT as CDR1 and SNEGSKA as CDR2. From V the trimming removes 3 bases and from J it removes 6 bases, while the gene matches leave 13 bases of the junction unaccounted for. From its cysteine to its phenylalanine, the CDR3 spans 15 amino acids. CDR3 DNA only is kept here, 45 bases in frame from base 1. This receptor chain uses TRBV20-1 and TRBJ1-2, with 7 central nucleotides matching TRBD1. This TCR was sampled from a pool of human donors with breast cancer or a healthy control (not recorded which). Sequencing was performed on CD8+ T cells. The DNA sequence reads TGCAGTGCTAGGGCCGGGACAGCCTCCCTGAATGGCTACACCTTC. It is translated as CSARAGTASLNGYTF.